This TCR beta chain was profiled in a study of radiotherapy plus CTLA-4 blockade in lung cancer. Sequencing was performed with immunoSEQ multiplex PCR; in TCRdb, only in-frame clones are kept and a portion is missing. The repertoire holds around 80,000 clones, with around 81% as singletons. This clone occurred once. The CDR3 extends over 12 amino acids. Germline CDR1 reads MNHEY; CDR2 reads SVGAGI. Trimming removed 4 bases at V and 7 bases at J, with 10 bases between. This sequence joins TRBV6-5 and TRBJ1-2; D is possibly TRBD1 (5 bases). The sequence was collected from a human donor with non-small cell lung cancer whose response to radiotherapy plus ipilimumab could not be evaluated. Some clones in this sample may be carry-over from other donors' samples. The sequences come from peripheral blood, collected from a patient treated with radiotherapy plus ipilimumab. The CDR3 bases are TGTGCCAGCAGTTTCAGGGTTGGTGGCTACACCTTC. This sequence encodes CASSFRVGGYTF.